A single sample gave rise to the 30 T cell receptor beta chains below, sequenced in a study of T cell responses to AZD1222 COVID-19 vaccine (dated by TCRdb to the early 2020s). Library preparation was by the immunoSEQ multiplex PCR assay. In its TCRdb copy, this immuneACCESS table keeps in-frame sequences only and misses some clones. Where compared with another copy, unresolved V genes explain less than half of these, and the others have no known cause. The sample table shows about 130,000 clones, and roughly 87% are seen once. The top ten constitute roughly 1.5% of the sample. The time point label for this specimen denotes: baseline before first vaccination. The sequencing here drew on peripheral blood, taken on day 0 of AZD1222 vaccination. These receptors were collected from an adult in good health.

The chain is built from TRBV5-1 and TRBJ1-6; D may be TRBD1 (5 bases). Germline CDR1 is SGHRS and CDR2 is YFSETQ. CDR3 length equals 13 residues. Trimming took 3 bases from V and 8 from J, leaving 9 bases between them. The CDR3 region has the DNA TGCGCCAGCAGCTCGTCAGGGTATTCACCCCTCCACTTT. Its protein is CASSSSGYSPLHF.

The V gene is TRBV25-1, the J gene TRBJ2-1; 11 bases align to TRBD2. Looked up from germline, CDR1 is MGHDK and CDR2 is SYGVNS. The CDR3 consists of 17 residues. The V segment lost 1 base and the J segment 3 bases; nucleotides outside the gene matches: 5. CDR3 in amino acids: CASSESHSGGGYNEQFF. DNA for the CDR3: TGTGCCAGCAGTGAATCCCATAGCGGGGGGGGCTACAATGAGCAGTTCTTC.

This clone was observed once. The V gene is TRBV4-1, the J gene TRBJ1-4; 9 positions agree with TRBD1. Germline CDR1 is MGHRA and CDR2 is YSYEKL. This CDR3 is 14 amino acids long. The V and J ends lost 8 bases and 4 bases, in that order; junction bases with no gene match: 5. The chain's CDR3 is CASRSTGGNEKLFF. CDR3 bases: TGCGCCAGCCGGTCGACAGGGGGTAATGAAAAACTGTTTTTT.

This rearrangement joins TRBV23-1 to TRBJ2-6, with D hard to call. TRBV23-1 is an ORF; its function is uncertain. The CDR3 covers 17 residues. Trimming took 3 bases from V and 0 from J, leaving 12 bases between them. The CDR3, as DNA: TGCGCCAGCAGTCACTCATTTCCAGACTCTGGGGCCAACGTCCTGACTTTC. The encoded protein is CASSHSFPDSGANVLTF.

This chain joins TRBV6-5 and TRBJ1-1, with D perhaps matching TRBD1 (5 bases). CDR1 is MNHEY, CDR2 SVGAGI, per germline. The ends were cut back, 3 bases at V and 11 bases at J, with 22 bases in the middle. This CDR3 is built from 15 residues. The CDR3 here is CASSYDLTAWGGAFF. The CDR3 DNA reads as TGTGCCAGCAGTTATGATCTGACAGCTTGGGGGGGGGCTTTCTTT.

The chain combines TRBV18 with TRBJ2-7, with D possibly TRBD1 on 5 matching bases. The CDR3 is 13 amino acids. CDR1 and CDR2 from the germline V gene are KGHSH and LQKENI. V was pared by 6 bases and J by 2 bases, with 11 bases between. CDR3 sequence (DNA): TGTGCCAGCTCCCCCCCGGACACCTACGAGCAGTACTTC. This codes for CASSPPDTYEQYF.

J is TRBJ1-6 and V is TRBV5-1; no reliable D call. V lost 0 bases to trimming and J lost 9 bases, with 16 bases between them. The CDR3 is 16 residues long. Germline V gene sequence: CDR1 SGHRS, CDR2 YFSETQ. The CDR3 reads CASSLVGPKWGSPLHF. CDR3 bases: TGCGCCAGCAGCTTGGTAGGACCAAAATGGGGTTCACCCCTCCACTTT.

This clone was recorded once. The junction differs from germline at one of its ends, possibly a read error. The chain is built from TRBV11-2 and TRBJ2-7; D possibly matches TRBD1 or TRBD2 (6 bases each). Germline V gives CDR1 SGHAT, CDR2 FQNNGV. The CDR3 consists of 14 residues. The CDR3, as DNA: TGTGCCAGCAGCTTAGGAGGGGGGACATACGCGCAGTACTTC. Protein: CASSLGGGTYAQYF.

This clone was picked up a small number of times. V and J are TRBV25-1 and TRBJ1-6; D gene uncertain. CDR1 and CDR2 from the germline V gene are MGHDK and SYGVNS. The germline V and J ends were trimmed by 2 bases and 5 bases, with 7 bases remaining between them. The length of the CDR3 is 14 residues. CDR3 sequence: CASSENSHNSPLHF. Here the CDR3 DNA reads TGTGCCAGCAGTGAAAACAGCCATAATTCACCCCTCCACTTT. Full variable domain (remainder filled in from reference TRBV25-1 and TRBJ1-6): EADIYQTPRYLVIGTGKKITLECSQTMGHDKMYWYQQDPGMELHLIHYSYGVNSTEKGDLSSESTVSRIRTEHFPLTLESARPSHTSQYLCASSENSHNSPLHFGNGTRLTVT.

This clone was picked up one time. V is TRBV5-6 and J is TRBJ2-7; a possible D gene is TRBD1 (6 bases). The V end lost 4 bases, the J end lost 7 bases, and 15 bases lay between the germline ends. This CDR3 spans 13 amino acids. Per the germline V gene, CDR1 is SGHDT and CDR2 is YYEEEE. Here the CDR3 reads CASSTDPQGEQYF. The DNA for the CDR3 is TGTGCCAGCAGCACAGACCCACAGGGAGAGCAGTACTTC.

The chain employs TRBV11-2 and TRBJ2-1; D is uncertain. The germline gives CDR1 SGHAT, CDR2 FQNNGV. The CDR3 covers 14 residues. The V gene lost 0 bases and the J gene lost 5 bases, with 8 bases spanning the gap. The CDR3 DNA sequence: TGTGCCAGCAGCTTAGAGGCAGTCAACAATGAGCAGTTCTTC. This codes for CASSLEAVNNEQFF.

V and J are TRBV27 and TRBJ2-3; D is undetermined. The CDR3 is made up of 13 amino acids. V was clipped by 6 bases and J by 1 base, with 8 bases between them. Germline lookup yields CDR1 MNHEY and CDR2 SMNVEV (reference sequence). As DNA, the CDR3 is TGTGCCAGCAGGGGTCACGGCACAGATACGCAGTATTTT. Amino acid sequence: CASRGHGTDTQYF.

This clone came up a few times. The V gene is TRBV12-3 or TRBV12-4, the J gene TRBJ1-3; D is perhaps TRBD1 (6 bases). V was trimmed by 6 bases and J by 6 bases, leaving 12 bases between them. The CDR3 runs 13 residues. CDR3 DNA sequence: TGTGCCAGCAGCCCGGACAGCGAAAACACCATATATTTT. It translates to CASSPDSENTIYF.

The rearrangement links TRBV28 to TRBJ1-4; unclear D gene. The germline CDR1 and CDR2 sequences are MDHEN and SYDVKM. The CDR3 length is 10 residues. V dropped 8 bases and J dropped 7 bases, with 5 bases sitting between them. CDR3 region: CASRGEKLFF. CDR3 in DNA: TGTGCCAGCCGGGGTGAAAAACTGTTTTTT.

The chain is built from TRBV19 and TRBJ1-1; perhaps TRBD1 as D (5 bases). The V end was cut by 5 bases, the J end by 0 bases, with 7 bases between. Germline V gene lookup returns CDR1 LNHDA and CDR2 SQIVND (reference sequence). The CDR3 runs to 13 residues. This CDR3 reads CASSSGLNTEAFF. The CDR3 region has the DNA TGTGCCAGTAGTTCAGGGCTGAACACTGAAGCTTTCTTT.

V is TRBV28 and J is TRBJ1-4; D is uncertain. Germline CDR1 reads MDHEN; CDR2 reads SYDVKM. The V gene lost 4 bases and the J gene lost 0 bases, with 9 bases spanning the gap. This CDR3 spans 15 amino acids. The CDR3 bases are TGTGCCAGCAGTTCCCCCGGACCAACTAATGAAAAACTGTTTTTT. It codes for CASSSPGPTNEKLFF.

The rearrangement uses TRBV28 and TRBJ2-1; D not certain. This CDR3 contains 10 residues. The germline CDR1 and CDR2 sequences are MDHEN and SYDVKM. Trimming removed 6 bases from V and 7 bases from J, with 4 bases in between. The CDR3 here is CASRANEQFF. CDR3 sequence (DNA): TGTGCCAGCAGGGCTAATGAGCAGTTCTTC.

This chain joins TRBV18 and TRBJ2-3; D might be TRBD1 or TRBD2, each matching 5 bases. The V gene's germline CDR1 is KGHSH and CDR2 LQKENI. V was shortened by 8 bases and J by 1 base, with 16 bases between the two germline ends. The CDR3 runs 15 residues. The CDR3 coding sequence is TGTGCCAGCACCCCGGGGATAGGGGGCACAGATACGCAGTATTTT. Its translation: CASTPGIGGTDTQYF.

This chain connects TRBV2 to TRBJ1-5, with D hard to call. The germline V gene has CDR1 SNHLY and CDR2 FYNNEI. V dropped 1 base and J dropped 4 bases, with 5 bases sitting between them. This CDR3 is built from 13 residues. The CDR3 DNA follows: TGTGCCAGCAGTGAAGGGTGGAATCAGCCCCAGCATTTT. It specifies CASSEGWNQPQHF.

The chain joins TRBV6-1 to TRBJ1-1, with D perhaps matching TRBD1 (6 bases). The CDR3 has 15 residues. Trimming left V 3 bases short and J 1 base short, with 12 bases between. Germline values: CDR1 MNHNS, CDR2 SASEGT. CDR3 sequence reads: CASSDGGAGNTEAFF. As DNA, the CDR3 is TGTGCCAGCAGTGATGGGGGGGCTGGGAACACTGAAGCTTTCTTT.

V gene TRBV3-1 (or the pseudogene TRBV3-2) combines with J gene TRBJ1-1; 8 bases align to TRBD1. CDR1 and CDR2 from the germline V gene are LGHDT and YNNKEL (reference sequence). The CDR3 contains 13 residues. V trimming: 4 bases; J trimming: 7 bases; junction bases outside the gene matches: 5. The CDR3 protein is CASSLQGVSEAFF. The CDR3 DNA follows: TGTGCCAGCAGCCTACAGGGGGTAAGTGAAGCTTTCTTT.

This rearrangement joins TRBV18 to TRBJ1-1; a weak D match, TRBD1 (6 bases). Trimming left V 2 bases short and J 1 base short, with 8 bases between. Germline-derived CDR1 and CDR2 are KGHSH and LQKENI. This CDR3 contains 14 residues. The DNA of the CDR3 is TGTGCCAGCTCACCATGGACAGAGAACACTGAAGCTTTCTTT. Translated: CASSPWTENTEAFF.

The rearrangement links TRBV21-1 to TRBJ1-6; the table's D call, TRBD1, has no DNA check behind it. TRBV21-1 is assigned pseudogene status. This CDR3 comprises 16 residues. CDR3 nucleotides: TGTGCCAGCAGCTCTACTCGCACAGGGGGTGTTTCACCCCTCCACTTT. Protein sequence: CASSSTRTGGVSPLHF.

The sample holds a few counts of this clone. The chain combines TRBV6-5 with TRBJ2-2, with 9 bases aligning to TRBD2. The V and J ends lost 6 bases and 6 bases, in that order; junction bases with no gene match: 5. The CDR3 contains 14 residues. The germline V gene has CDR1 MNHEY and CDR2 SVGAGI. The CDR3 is CASRLAGGPGELFF. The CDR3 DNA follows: TGTGCCAGCAGACTCGCGGGGGGGCCCGGGGAGCTGTTTTTT.

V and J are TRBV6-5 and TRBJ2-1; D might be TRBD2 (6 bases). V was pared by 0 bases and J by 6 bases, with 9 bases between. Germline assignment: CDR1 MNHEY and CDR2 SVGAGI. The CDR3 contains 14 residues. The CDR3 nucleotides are TGTGCCAGCAGTTACTCAATAGCGGTCAATGAGCAGTTCTTC. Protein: CASSYSIAVNEQFF.

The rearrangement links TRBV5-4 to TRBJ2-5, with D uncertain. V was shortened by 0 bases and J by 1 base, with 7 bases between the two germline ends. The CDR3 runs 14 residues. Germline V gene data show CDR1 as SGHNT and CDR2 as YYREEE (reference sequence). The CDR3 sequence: CASSLEWGQETQYF. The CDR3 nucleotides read TGTGCCAGCAGCTTGGAATGGGGCCAAGAGACCCAGTACTTC.

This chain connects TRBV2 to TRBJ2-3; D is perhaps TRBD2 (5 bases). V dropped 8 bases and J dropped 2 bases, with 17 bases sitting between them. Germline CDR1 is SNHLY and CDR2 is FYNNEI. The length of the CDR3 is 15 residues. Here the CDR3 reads CASVLVANPTDTQYF. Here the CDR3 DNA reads TGTGCCAGCGTCTTGGTAGCGAACCCCACAGATACGCAGTATTTT.

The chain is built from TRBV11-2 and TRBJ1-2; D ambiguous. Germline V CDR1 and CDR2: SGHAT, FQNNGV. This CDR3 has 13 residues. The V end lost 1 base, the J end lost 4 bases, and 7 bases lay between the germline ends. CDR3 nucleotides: TGTGCCAGCAGCTTAGGGGCAATCTATGGCTACACCTTC. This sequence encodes CASSLGAIYGYTF.

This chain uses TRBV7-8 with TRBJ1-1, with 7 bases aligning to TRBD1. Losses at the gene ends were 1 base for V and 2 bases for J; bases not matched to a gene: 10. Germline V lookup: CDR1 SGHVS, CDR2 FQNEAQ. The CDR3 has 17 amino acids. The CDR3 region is CASSLVQGEGANTEAFF. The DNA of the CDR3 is TGTGCCAGCAGCTTAGTTCAAGGGGAGGGGGCAAACACTGAAGCTTTCTTT.

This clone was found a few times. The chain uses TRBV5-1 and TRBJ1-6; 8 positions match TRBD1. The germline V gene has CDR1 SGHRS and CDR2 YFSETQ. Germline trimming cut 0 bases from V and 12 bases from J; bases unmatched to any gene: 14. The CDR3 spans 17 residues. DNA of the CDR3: TGCGCCAGCAGCTTGGGAGCTGGACAGGGAAATTTGGTACCCCTCCACTTT. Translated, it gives CASSLGAGQGNLVPLHF.